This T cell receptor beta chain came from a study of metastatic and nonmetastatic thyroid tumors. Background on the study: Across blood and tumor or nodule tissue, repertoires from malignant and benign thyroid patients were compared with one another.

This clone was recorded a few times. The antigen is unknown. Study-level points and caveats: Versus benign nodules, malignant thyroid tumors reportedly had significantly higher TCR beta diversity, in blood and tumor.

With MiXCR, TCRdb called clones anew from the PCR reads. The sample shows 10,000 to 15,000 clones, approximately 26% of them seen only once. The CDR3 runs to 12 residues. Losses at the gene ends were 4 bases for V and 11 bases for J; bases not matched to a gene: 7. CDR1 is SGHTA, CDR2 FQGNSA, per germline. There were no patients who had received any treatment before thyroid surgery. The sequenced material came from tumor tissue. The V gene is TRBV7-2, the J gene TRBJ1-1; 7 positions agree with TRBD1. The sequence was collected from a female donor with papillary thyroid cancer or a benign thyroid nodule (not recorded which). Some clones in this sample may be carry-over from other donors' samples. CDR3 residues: CASSSYRGDAFF. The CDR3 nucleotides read TGTGCCAGCAGCTCCTACAGGGGTGATGCTTTCTTT.